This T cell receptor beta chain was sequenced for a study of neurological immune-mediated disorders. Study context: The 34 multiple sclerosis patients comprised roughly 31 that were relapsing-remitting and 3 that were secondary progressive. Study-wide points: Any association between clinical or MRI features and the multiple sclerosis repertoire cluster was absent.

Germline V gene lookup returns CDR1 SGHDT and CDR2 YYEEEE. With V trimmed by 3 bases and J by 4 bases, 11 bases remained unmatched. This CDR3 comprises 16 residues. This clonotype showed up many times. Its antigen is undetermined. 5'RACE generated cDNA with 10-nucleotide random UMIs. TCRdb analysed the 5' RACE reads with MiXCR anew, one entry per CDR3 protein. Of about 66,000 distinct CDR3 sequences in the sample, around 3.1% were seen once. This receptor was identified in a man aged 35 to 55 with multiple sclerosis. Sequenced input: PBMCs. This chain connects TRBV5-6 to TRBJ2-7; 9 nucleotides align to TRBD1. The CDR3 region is CASSSTAGTGSYEQYF. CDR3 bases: TGTGCCAGCAGCTCAACTGCCGGGACAGGGTCGTACGAGCAGTACTTC.